This paragraph reports one T cell receptor beta chain. Its antigen is currently unknown. Looked up from germline, CDR1 is SGHKS and CDR2 is YYEKEE (reference sequence). V lost 5 bases and J 7 bases, leaving 15 bases between the germline ends. This CDR3 comprises 13 residues. Using immunoSEQ multiplex PCR, the repertoire was profiled, and TCRdb retains in-frame clones only, with some absent. The table includes 850 to 1,000 clones, 91% detected once. The sample comes from a study of chemoradiotherapy in HPV16-positive cancers. Findings of the study overall: Candidate HPV-specific clones and E7-related TCR motifs grew in tumor during treatment.

Repertoires were sampled repeatedly during chemoradiotherapy. The chain uses TRBV5-5 and TRBJ1-2; tentative D call: TRBD1 (5 bases). The material sequenced was tumor tissue, taken from a patient who underwent chemoradiotherapy. This receptor was identified in a human donor with HPV-associated anogenital cancer. Here the CDR3 DNA reads TGTGCCAGCAGTTTCCTTTCGACAGTTGGCTACACCTTC. It encodes CASSFLSTVGYTF.